A selection of T cell receptor beta chains follows, all from one sample in a study of cytomegalovirus exposure and HLA in healthy donors. This table comes from immunoSEQ multiplex PCR, and its TCRdb copy is limited to in-frame clones, with some not included. The sample holds some 190,000 clones, roughly 80% seen once. The sample was PBMCs. The receptors derive from a woman in her forties or fifties in good health and CMV-seronegative. CDR3s include the opening cysteine and the closing phenylalanine or tryptophan. Fields, in order: clone size, V gene, D gene, J gene, CDR3 DNA, CDR3 protein. D genes are given only for firm matches. The size entry is marked missing in some rows and otherwise reads once, few, many or a size class.

abundance: .; v_gene: TRBV7-9; d_gene: TRBD1; j_gene: TRBJ1-1; CDR3nt: TGTGCCAGCACCTTGGGACAGCACACTGAAGCTTTCTTT; CDR3aa: CASTLGQHTEAFF
abundance: .; v_gene: TRBV4-3; d_gene: .; j_gene: TRBJ1-2; CDR3nt: TGCGCCAGCAGTCGCGGGGGGCCCCCTGGGTATGGCTACACCTTC; CDR3aa: CASSRGGPPGYGYTF
abundance: .; v_gene: TRBV14; d_gene: TRBD2; j_gene: TRBJ2-1; CDR3nt: TGTGCCAGCAGCCAAGTAGCGGGAGGGCCTGGTGAGCAGTTCTTC; CDR3aa: CASSQVAGGPGEQFF
abundance: .; v_gene: TRBV5-6; d_gene: TRBD1; j_gene: TRBJ1-2; CDR3nt: TGTGCCAGCAGCTGGGACAGAAATAACTATGGCTACACCTTC; CDR3aa: CASSWDRNNYGYTF
abundance: .; v_gene: TRBV7-6; d_gene: TRBD1; j_gene: TRBJ1-1; CDR3nt: TGTGCCAGCAGCGGACAGGCTCTCGGGAACACTGAAGCTTTCTTT; CDR3aa: CASSGQALGNTEAFF
abundance: .; v_gene: TRBV28; d_gene: .; j_gene: TRBJ2-4; CDR3nt: TGTGCCAGCGCCGGGACATTAAACATTCAGTACTTC; CDR3aa: CASAGTLNIQYF
abundance: .; v_gene: TRBV23-1; d_gene: .; j_gene: TRBJ1-1; CDR3nt: TGCGCCGTCATAGACCGGGGTGAAGCTTTCTTT; CDR3aa: CAVIDRGEAFF
abundance: .; v_gene: TRBV4-2; d_gene: TRBD2; j_gene: TRBJ2-7; CDR3nt: TGTGCCAGCAGCCATAACAAGGGAAGATTGAGCGGGAGGGCCTACGAGCAGTACTTC; CDR3aa: CASSHNKGRLSGRAYEQYF
abundance: .; v_gene: TRBV6-5; d_gene: .; j_gene: TRBJ2-7; CDR3nt: TGTGCCAGCAGTTACTCGGAGGGGGCGGGCGGCGAGCAGTACTTC; CDR3aa: CASSYSEGAGGEQYF
abundance: .; v_gene: TRBV2; d_gene: .; j_gene: TRBJ1-5; CDR3nt: TGTGCCAGCACCCGGGAGGGCAATCAGCCCCAGCATTTT; CDR3aa: CASTREGNQPQHF
abundance: .; v_gene: TRBV29-1; d_gene: TRBD2; j_gene: TRBJ2-5; CDR3nt: TGCAGCGTGGTCCCCGGGACTAGCGGGAGAAGGGAGACCCAGTACTTC; CDR3aa: CSVVPGTSGRRETQYF
abundance: .; v_gene: TRBV9; d_gene: TRBD1; j_gene: TRBJ2-1; CDR3nt: TGTGCCAGCAGCAAGGGCAGGACAGGGAATGAGCAGTTCTTC; CDR3aa: CASSKGRTGNEQFF
abundance: .; v_gene: TRBV5-6; d_gene: TRBD2; j_gene: TRBJ2-7; CDR3nt: TGTGCCAGCAGCTGGATGACTAGCGGGGACGAACGGGGGCCCTACGAGCAGTACTTC; CDR3aa: CASSWMTSGDERGPYEQYF
abundance: .; v_gene: TRBV27; d_gene: TRBD2; j_gene: TRBJ2-1; CDR3nt: TGTGCCAGCAGTCCACTAGCGGGAGGGCTCTACGGGGGAAATGAGCAGTTCTTC; CDR3aa: CASSPLAGGLYGGNEQFF
abundance: .; v_gene: TRBV2; d_gene: TRBD2; j_gene: TRBJ2-2; CDR3nt: TGTGCCAGCAGGAGACTAGCGGGGGACCGGTCGCCCGGGGAGCTGTTTTTT; CDR3aa: CASRRLAGDRSPGELFF
abundance: .; v_gene: TRBV7-2; d_gene: TRBD1; j_gene: TRBJ2-1; CDR3nt: TGTGCCAGCAGTTTACGGGACAGGGGGCGAGAGCAGTTCTTC; CDR3aa: CASSLRDRGREQFF
abundance: once; v_gene: TRBV4-1; d_gene: .; j_gene: TRBJ2-1; CDR3nt: TGCGCCAGCAGCCAAGAAATGGGCGGGCCTCCCTACAATGAGCAGTTCTTC; CDR3aa: CASSQEMGGPPYNEQFF
abundance: .; v_gene: TRBV6-5; d_gene: .; j_gene: TRBJ1-5; CDR3nt: TGTGCCAGCAGTTACGAACAGCTCAATCAGCCCCAGCATTTT; CDR3aa: CASSYEQLNQPQHF
abundance: .; v_gene: TRBV15; d_gene: .; j_gene: TRBJ2-7; CDR3nt: TGTGCCACCAGCAGAGATGCCAGGCCATACTCCTACGAGCAGTACTTC; CDR3aa: CATSRDARPYSYEQYF
abundance: .; v_gene: TRBV19; d_gene: .; j_gene: TRBJ1-4; CDR3nt: TGTGCCAGTAGTTCCAGACACCTTCCAACTAATGAAAAACTGTTTTTT; CDR3aa: CASSSRHLPTNEKLFF
abundance: .; v_gene: TRBV28; d_gene: .; j_gene: TRBJ1-2; CDR3nt: TGTGCCAGCAGTTTGGGGCCCTATGGCTACACCTTC; CDR3aa: CASSLGPYGYTF
abundance: .; v_gene: TRBV5-5; d_gene: TRBD1; j_gene: TRBJ1-1; CDR3nt: TGTGCCAGCAGCTTCATACAGGGGGCCTTTCCCGCTGAAGCTTTCTTT; CDR3aa: CASSFIQGAFPAEAFF